Presented here are 3 T cell receptor beta chains from one specimen sequenced in a study of cytomegalovirus exposure and HLA in healthy donors. PCR amplification relied on 60 Vbeta primers (plus 13 Jbeta primers). Produced via immunoSEQ multiplex PCR; TCRdb's table is partial and in-frame only. The table shows 200,000 to 300,000 clones, with approximately 85% occurring only once. Source material: PBMCs. Receptor source: a woman aged 40 to 55 in good health and CMV-seropositive.

This chain links TRBV11-2 with TRBJ1-3; TRBD1 matches 7 bases. V dropped 1 base and J dropped 0; count of bases not matched to a gene: 3. CDR1 is SGHAT and CDR2 is FQNNGV in the germline V gene. The CDR3 runs 16 residues. CDR3 nucleotide sequence: TGTGCCAGCAGCTTAGTCCCAGGGGGCTCTGGAAACACCATATATTTT. It translates to CASSLVPGGSGNTIYF.

This CDR3 reads CATQLAGGTYEQYF. DNA for the CDR3: TGTGCCACCCAACTAGCGGGAGGGACATACGAGCAGTACTTC. The rearrangement links TRBV6-5 to TRBJ2-7; 13 bases are shared with TRBD2. There are 14 residues in the CDR3. The J segment lost 4 bases and the V segment lost 10 bases, leaving 7 bases of the junction unmatched. Germline V gene data show CDR1 as MNHEY and CDR2 as SVGAGI.

This clone is a singleton in its sample. This chain joins TRBV19 and TRBJ2-7, with a possible D match to TRBD2 (6 bases). The germline V and J ends were trimmed by 3 bases and 6 bases, with 12 bases remaining between them. The CDR3 is 13 residues long. In germline, CDR1 is LNHDA, CDR2 SQIVND (reference sequence). The CDR3 is CASSMRRVGEQYF. As DNA, the CDR3 is TGTGCCAGTAGTATGCGGAGGGTGGGCGAGCAGTACTTC. Using reference TRBV19 and TRBJ2-7 for the parts outside the CDR3, the full variable domain is DGGITQSPKYLFRKEGQNVTLSCEQNLNHDAMYWYRQDPGQGLRLIYYSQIVNDFQKGDIAEGYSVSREKKESFPLTVTSAQKNPTAFYLCASSMRRVGEQYFGPGTRLTVT.